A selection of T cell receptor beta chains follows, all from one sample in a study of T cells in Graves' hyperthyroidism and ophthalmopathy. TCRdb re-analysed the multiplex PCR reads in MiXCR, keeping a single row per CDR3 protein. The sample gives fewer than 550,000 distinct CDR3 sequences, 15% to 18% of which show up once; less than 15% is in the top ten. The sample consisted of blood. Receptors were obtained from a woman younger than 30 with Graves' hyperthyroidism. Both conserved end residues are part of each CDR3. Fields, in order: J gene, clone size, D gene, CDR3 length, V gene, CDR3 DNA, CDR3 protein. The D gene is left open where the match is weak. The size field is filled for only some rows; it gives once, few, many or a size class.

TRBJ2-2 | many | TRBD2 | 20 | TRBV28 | TGTGCCAGCAGTTCGAGTGATTGGACTAGCGGGAGTTCTGACACCGGGGAGCTGTTTTTT | CASSSSDWTSGSSDTGELFF
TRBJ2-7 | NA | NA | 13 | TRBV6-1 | TGTGCCAGCAGGGTAGGGCCATCCTGGGAGCAGTACTTC | CASRVGPSWEQYF
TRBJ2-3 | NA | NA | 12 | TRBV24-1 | TGTGCCACCCAGAGGGGCACAGATACGCAGTATTTT | CATQRGTDTQYF
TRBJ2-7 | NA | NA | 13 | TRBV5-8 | TGTGCCAGCGCCCCGTCCCAGGGTTACGAGCAGTACTTC | CASAPSQGYEQYF
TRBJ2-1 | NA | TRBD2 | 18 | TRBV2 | TGTGCCAGCAGGAGAAACCTAGCGGGAGGGATTTACTACAATGAGCAGTTCTTC | CASRRNLAGGIYYNEQFF
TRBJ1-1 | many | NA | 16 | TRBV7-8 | TGTGCCAGCAGCTTAGGGGGACATGGGTTGAACACTGAAGCTTTCTTT | CASSLGGHGLNTEAFF
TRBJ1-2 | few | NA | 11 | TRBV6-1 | TGTGCCAGCAGCGGCTCGACTGGCTACACCTTC | CASSGSTGYTF
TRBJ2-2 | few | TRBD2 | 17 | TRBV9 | TGTGCCAGCAGTCATGGACTAGCGGCATTTATCACCGGGGAGCTGTTTTTT | CASSHGLAAFITGELFF
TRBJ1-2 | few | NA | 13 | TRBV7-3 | TGTGCCGGCAGCTCCTACCCTATGAATGGCTACACCTTC | CAGSSYPMNGYTF
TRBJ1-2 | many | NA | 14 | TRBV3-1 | TGTGCCAGCAGTCGTCGACAGACAGACTATGGCTACACCTTC | CASSRRQTDYGYTF
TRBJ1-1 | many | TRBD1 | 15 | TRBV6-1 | TGTGCCAGCATCCACCGAGGGGGCCGGGACACTGAAGCTTTCTTT | CASIHRGGRDTEAFF
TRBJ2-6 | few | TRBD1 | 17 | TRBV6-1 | TGTGCCAGCAGTAGGACAGGGGGTAGCTCTGGGGCCAACGTCCTGACTTTC | CASSRTGGSSGANVLTF
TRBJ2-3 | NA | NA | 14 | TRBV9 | TGTGCCAGCAGCGTAGTTTCAGGCGTGGGAACGCAGTATTTT | CASSVVSGVGTQYF
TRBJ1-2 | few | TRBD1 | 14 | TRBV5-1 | TGCGCCAGCAGCCCCCAGACAGGGGCCTATGGCTACACCTTC | CASSPQTGAYGYTF
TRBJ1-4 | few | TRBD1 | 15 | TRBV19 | TGTGCCAGTAGTTTCCGACAGGGGAGGGGTGAAAAACTGTTTTTT | CASSFRQGRGEKLFF
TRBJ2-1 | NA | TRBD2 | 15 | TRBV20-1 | TGCAGTGCTAGCTTCGGACTAGCGGGGGGGCGTGAGCAGTTCTTC | CSASFGLAGGREQFF
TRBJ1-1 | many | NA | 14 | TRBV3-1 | TGTGCCAGCAGCCAAGTCAAGTTAAAGACTGAAGCTTTCTTT | CASSQVKLKTEAFF
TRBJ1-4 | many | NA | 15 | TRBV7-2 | TGTGCCAGCAGCTTGGGGGGAGGGGTGGGGGAAAAACTGTTTTTT | CASSLGGGVGEKLFF
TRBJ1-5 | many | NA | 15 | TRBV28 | TGTGCCAGCAGTCTACCCCCGGGGGCCAATCAGCCCCAGCATTTT | CASSLPPGANQPQHF
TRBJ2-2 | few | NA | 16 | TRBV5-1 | TGCGCCAGCAGCTTGGTGCAGGTCGATCGGACCGGGGAGCTGTTTTTT | CASSLVQVDRTGELFF
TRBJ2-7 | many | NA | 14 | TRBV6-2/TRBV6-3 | TGTGCCAGCAGTTACGATATCAGGGGTCTCGAGCAGTACTTC | CASSYDIRGLEQYF
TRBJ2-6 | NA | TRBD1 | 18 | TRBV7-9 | TGTGCCAGCAGCCCCAGACTCACAGGGGGCCCTGGGGCCAACGTCCTGACTTTC | CASSPRLTGGPGANVLTF
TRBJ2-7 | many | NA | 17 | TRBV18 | TGTGCCAGCTCACCGCTACCCGGAGATGTGTCGTCCTACGAGCAGTACTTC | CASSPLPGDVSSYEQYF
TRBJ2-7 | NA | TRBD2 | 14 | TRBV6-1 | TGTGCCAGCAGTCCGGGACTAGTGGGTTACGAGCAGTACTTC | CASSPGLVGYEQYF
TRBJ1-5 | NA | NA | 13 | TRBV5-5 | TGTGCCAGCAGCTTAGGGACCTATCAGCCCCAGCATTTT | CASSLGTYQPQHF
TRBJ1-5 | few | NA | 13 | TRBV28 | TGTGCCAGTTCAGGAGCCCACCAAGGGACCCAGCATTTT | CASSGAHQGTQHF
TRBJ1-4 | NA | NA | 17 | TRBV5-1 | TGCGCCAGCAGCTTGGGTGGACTAAGATCAACTAATGAAAAACTGTTTTTT | CASSLGGLRSTNEKLFF
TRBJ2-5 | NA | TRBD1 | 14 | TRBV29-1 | TGCAGCCTTAGCGACAGGGGGTTGGGAGAGACCCAGTACTTC | CSLSDRGLGETQYF
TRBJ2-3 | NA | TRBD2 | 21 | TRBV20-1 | TGCAGTGCTAGGGACCCCTGGGGGACTAGCGGGGGGTCATCAAGCACAGATACGCAGTATTTT | CSARDPWGTSGGSSSTDTQYF
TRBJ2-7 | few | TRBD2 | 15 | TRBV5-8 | TGTGCCAGCAGCCTCGGCGGGGAGGGTCTACGGGAGCAGTACTTC | CASSLGGEGLREQYF
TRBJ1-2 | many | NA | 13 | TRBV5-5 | TGTGCCAGCAGCCACCACAAGGGACCGGGCTACACCTTC | CASSHHKGPGYTF
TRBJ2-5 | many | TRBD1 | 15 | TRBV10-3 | TGTGCCATCAGTGCCCGGACAGGGGGTCAAGAGACCCAGTACTTC | CAISARTGGQETQYF
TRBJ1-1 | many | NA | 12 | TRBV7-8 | TGTGCCAGCAGCCTAACGGCGGCTGAAGCTTTCTTT | CASSLTAAEAFF
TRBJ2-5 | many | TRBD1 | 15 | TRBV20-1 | TGCAGTGCTAGGGGGACAGTCACGTACCAAGAGACCCAGTACTTC | CSARGTVTYQETQYF
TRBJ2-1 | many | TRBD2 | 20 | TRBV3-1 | TGTGCCAGCAGCTTACGCCCCGGGACTAGCGGGCCCAGCTCCTACAATGAGCAGTTCTTC | CASSLRPGTSGPSSYNEQFF
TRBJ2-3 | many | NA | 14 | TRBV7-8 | TGTGCCAGCAACCCGGAACGAGACACAGATACGCAGTATTTT | CASNPERDTDTQYF
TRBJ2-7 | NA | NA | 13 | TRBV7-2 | TGTGCCAGCAGCCCGGCCTTAACCTACGAGCAGTACTTC | CASSPALTYEQYF
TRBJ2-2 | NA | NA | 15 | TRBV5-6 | TGTGCCAGCAGCTTTAGCGGACAGAACACCGGGGAGCTGTTTTTT | CASSFSGQNTGELFF
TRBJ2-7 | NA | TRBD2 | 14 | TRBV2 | TGTGCCAGCAACCCGGGACTAGCTTCCTACGAGCAGTACTTC | CASNPGLASYEQYF
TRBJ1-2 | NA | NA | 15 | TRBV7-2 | TGTGCCAGCAGCTTAGCAGATATTGGAAACTATGGCTACACCTTC | CASSLADIGNYGYTF
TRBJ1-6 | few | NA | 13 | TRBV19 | TGTGCCAGTAGTATCCAGGGAAATTCACCCCTCCACTTT | CASSIQGNSPLHF